The source of this TCR beta chain is a study of CD8+ T cells in alopecia areata. The study team obtained lesional scalp punch biopsies and peripheral blood from alopecia areata patients. Germline V gene sequence: CDR1 PRHDT, CDR2 FYEKMQ (reference sequence). V was clipped by 5 bases and J by 3 bases, with 11 bases between them. There are 13 residues in the CDR3. Extracted RNA was reverse transcribed into cDNA, the sequencing template. Produced via immunoSEQ multiplex PCR; TCRdb's table is partial and in-frame only. The sample has about 110,000 clones; under 60% are singletons. The chain carries TRBV13 and TRBJ2-7; D is possibly TRBD1 (6 bases). The source of this sequence is a human donor with alopecia areata. The sequenced sample consisted of NKG2D-low CD8+ T cells sorted from blood. The CDR3 loop reads CASSLGAGYEQYF. The CDR3 DNA is TGTGCCAGCAGCCTGGGGGCGGGCTACGAGCAGTACTTC.